This T cell receptor (beta chain) is drawn from a study of T cells in Graves' hyperthyroidism and ophthalmopathy. The germline gives CDR1 LGHDT, CDR2 YNNKEL (reference sequence). This CDR3 contains 11 residues. V lost 6 bases and J 10 bases, leaving 10 bases between the germline ends. Roughly 10 ml of fresh peripheral blood supplied the PBMCs. This clonotype was counted ten times or more. Amplification yielded TCR beta CDR3 regions, with RNA transcripts as the source. First-round RT-PCR targeting the TCR CDR3 was performed with the HTBI primer set. MiXCR was run by TCRdb on the multiplex PCR reads, yielding one entry per CDR3 protein. Of about 360,000 distinct CDR3 sequences detected, around 14% appear once; the ten largest clones hold 9.2%.

The sequence derives from a woman under 30 with Graves' hyperthyroidism. The chain uses TRBV3-1 and TRBJ2-1; maybe TRBD1 (6 bases). Sequencing was done on a sample of blood. CDR3 protein: CASRNDREQFF. CDR3 DNA: TGTGCCAGCAGGAACGACAGGGAGCAGTTCTTC.